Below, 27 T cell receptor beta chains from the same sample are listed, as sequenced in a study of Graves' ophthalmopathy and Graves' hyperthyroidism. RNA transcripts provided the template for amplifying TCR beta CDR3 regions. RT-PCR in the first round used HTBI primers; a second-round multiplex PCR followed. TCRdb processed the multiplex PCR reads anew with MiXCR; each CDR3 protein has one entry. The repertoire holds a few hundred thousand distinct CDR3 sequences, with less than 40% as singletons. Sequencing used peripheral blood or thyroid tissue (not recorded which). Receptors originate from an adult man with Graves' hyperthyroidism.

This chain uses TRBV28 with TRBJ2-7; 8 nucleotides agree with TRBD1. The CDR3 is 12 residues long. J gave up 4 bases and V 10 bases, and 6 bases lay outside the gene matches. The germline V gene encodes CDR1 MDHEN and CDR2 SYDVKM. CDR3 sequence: CATRQGWYEQYF. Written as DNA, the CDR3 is TGTGCCACTCGACAGGGGTGGTACGAGCAGTACTTC.

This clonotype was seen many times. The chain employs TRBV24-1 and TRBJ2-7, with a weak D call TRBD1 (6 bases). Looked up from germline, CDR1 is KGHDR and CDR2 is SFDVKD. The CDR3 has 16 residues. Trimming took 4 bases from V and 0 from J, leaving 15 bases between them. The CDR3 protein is CATSDRQVPFSYEQYF. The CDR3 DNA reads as TGTGCCACCAGTGACCGACAGGTTCCGTTCTCCTACGAGCAGTACTTC.

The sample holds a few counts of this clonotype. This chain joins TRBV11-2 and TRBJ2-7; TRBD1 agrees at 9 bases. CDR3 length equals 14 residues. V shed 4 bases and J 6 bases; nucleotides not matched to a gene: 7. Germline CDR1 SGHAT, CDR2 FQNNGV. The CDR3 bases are TGTGCCAGCAGCTCCCGGGACAGGGTGGGCGAGCAGTACTTC. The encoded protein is CASSSRDRVGEQYF.

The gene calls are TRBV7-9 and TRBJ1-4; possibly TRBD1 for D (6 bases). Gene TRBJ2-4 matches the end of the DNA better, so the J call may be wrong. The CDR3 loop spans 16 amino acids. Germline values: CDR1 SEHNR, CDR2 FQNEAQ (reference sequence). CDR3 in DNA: TGTGCCAGCAGCTCAGGGTGGGGGCTTGTCAAAAACATTCAGTACTTC. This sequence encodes CASSSGWGLVKNIQYF.

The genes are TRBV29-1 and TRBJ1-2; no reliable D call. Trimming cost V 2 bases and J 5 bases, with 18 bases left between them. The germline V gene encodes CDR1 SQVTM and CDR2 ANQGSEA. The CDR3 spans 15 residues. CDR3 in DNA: TGCAGCGTTGAAAGGCCCGGGAGGGTTAGTTATGGCTACACCTTC. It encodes CSVERPGRVSYGYTF.

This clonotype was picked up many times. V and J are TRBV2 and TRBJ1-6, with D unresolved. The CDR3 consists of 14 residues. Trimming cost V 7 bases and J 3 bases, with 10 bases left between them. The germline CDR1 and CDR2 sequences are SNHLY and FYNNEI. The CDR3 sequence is CASILLYYNSPLHF. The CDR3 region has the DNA TGTGCCAGCATTCTGCTTTACTATAATTCACCCCTCCACTTT. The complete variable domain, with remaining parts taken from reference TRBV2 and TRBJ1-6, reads EPEVTQTPSHQVTQMGQEVILRCVPISNHLYFYWYRQILGQKVEFLVSFYNNEISEKSEIFDDQFSVERPDGSNFTLKIRSTKLEDSAMYFCASILLYYNSPLHFGNGTRLTVT.

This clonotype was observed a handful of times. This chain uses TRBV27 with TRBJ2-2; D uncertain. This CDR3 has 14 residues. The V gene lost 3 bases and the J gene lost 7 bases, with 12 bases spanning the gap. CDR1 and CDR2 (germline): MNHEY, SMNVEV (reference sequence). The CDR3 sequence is CASSLGQFGGELFF. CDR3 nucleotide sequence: TGTGCCAGCAGTTTGGGTCAGTTTGGCGGGGAGCTGTTTTTT.

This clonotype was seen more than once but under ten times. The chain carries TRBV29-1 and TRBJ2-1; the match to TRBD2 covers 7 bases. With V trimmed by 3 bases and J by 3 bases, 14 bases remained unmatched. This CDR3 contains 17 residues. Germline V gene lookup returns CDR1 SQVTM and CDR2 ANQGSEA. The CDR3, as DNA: TGCAGCGTTGACGACCTCTTAAGCGGCGGGGGCTACAATGAGCAGTTCTTC. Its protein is CSVDDLLSGGGYNEQFF.

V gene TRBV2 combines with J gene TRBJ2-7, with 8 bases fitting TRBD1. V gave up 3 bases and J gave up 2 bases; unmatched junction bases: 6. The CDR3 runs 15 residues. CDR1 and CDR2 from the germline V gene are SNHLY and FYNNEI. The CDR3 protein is CASSESQDRAYEQYF. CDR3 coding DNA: TGTGCCAGCAGTGAGAGCCAGGACAGGGCCTACGAGCAGTACTTC.

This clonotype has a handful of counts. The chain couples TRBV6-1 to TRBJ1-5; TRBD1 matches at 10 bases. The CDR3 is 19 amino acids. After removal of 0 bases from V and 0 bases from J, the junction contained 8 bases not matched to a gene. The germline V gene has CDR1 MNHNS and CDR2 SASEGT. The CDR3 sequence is CASSEAPGQGPISNQPQHF. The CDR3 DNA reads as TGTGCCAGCAGTGAAGCTCCGGGACAGGGGCCTATTAGCAATCAGCCCCAGCATTTT.

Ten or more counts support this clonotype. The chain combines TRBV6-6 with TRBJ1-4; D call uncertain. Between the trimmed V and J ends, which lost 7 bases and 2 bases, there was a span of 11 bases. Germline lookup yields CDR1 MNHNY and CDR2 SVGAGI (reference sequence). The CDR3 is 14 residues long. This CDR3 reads CASTTGGTNEKLFF. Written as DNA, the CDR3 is TGTGCCAGCACGACCGGAGGCACTAATGAAAAACTGTTTTTT.

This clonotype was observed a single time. For the CDR3, the DNA is TGCGCCAGCAGCACCATGGGATCCTACAATGAGCAGTTCTTC. Translation: CASSTMGSYNEQFF. The gene calls are TRBV5-1 and TRBJ2-7; no definite D call. The closer fit of TRBJ2-1 to the DNA end suggests the J call may be wrong. The CDR3 is made up of 14 amino acids. Germline CDR1 SGHRS, CDR2 YFSETQ.

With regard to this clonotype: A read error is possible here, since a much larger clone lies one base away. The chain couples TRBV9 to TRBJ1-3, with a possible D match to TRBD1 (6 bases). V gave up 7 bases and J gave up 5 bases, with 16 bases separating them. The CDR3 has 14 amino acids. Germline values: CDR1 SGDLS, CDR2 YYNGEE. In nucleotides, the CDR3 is TGTGCCAGCGGCTCGGGGGGCTTGAGAAACACCATATATTTT. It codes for CASGSGGLRNTIYF. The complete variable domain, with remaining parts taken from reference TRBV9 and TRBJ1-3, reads DSGVTQTPKHLITATGQRVTLRCSPRSGDLSVYWYQQSLDQGLQFLIQYYNGEERAKGNILERFSAQQFPDLHSELNLSSLELGDSALYFCASGSGGLRNTIYFGEGSWLTVV.

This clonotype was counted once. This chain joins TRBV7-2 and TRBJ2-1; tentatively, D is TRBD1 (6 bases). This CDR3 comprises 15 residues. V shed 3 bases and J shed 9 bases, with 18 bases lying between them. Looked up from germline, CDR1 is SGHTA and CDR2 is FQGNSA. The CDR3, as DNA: TGTGCCAGCAGCTTGAGGACAGACGTAATCACTGAGCAGTTCTTC. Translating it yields CASSLRTDVITEQFF.

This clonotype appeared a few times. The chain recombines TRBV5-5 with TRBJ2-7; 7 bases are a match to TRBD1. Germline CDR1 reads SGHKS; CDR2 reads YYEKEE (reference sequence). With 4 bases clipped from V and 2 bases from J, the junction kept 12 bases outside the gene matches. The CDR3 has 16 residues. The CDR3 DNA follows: TGTGCCAGCAGCCATGTATCCGGGACAGCTACCTACGAGCAGTACTTC. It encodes CASSHVSGTATYEQYF.

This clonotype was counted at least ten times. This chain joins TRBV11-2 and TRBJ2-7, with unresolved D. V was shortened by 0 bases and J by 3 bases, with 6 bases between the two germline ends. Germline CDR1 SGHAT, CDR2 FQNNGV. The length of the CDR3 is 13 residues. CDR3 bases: TGTGCCAGCAGCTTAGAGCTAGACTACGAGCAGTACTTC. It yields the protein CASSLELDYEQYF. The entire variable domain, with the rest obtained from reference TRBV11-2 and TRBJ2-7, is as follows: EAGVAQSPRYKIIEKRQSVAFWCNPISGHATLYWYQQILGQGPKLLIQFQNNGVVDDSQLPKDRFSAERLKGVDSTLKIQPAKLEDSAVYLCASSLELDYEQYFGPGTRLTVT.

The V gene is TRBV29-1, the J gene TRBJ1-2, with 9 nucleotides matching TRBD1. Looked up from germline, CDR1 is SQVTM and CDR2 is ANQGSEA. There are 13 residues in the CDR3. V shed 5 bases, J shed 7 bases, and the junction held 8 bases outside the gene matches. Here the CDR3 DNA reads TGCAGCGTTTCCGGGACAGGGACTCGTGGCTACACCTTC. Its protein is CSVSGTGTRGYTF.

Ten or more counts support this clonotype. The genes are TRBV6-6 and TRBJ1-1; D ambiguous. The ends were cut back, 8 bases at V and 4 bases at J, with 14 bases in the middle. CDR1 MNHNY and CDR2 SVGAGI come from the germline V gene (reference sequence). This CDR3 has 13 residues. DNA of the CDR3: TGTGCCAGCGGCTGGAGTCATAGCACTGAAGCTTTCTTT. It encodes CASGWSHSTEAFF.

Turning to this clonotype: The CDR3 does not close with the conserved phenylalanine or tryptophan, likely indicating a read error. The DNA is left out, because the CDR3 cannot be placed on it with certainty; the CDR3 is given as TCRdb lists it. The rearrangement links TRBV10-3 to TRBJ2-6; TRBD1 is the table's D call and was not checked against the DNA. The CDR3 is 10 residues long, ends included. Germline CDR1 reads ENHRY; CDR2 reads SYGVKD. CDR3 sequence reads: CAISLLSTGT.

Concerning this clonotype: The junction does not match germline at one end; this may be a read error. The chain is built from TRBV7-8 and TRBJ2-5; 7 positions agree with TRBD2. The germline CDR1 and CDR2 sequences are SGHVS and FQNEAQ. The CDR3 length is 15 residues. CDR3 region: CASSLATGGSETQYF. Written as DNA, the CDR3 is TGCGCCAGCAGCCTCGCTACCGGGGGGTCAGAGACCCAGTACTTC.

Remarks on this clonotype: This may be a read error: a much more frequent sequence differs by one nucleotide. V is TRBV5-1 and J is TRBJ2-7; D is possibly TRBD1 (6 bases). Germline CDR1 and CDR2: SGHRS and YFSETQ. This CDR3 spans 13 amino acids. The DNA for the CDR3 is TGCGCCAGCAGGCCCGAGGACAGCTACGAGCAGCACTTC. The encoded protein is CASRPEDSYEQHF.

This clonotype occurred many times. The CDR3 sequence is CASSYYGRPRGYTF. CDR3 coding DNA: TGTGCCAGCAGTTATTACGGGCGCCCTCGAGGCTACACCTTC. The rearrangement joins TRBV6-9 to TRBJ1-2; no firm D call. The CDR3 consists of 14 residues. The V and J ends lost 1 base and 8 bases respectively, with 14 bases between them. Germline V gene data show CDR1 as MNHGY and CDR2 as SVAAGI.

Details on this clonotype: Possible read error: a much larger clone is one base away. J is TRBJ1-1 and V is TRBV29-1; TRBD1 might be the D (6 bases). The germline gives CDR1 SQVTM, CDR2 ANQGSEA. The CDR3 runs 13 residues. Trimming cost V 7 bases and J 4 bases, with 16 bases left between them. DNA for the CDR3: TGCAGCGCGGGGCACAGGGCGGCCACTGAAGCTTTCTTT. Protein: CSAGHRAATEAFF.

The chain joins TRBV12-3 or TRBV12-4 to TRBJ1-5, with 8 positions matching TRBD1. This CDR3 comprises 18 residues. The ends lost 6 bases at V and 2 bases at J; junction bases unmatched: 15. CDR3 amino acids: CASSSQGTGRGGNQPQHF. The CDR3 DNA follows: TGTGCCAGCAGCTCACAGGGGACAGGACGAGGGGGCAATCAGCCCCAGCATTTT.

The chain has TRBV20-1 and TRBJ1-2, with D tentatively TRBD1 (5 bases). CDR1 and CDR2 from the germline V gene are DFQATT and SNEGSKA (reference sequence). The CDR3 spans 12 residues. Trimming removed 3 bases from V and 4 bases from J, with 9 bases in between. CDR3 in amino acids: CSASARGYGYTF. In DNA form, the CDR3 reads TGCAGTGCTAGTGCAAGGGGCTATGGCTACACCTTC.

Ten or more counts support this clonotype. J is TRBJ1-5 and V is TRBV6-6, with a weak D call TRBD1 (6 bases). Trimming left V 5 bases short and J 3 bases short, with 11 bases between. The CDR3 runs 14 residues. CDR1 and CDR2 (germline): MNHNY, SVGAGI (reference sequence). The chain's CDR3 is CASSRTGINQPQHF. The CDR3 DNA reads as TGTGCCAGCAGTAGAACAGGGATCAATCAGCCCCAGCATTTT.

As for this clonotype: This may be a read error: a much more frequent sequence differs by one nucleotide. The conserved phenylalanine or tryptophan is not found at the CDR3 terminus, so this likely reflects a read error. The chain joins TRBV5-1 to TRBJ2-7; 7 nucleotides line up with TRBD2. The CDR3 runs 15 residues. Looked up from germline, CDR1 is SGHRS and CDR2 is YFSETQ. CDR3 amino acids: CASSVGLGTPYEQYS. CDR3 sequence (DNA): TGTGCCAGCAGCGTAGGACTAGGCACCCCCTACGAGCAGTACTCC.